This TCR beta chain was obtained from a study of blood T cell repertoires in COVID-19. As for the study in general: The United States, Italy and Spain provided the acute and convalescent COVID-19 samples. From T cells, B-cell-depleted T cells, or PBMCs came the material, which was cDNA or gDNA.

This CDR3 contains 15 residues. After removal of 6 bases from V and 1 base from J, the junction contained 9 bases not matched to a gene. Germline values: CDR1 MNHEY, CDR2 SVGAGI. Original methodology: Researchers report that nucleated cell counts were estimated from reference gene primer amplification. Using immunoSEQ multiplex PCR, the repertoire was profiled, and TCRdb retains in-frame clones only, with some absent. V and J calls and clone size are copied from that table; D and trimming were computed from the DNA. The repertoire consists of hundreds of thousands of clones, with 70% to 90% occurring once and the leading ten covering about 1.9%.

The receptor comes from a woman aged 25 to 39 who had recovered from COVID-19. The V gene is TRBV6-5, the J gene TRBJ2-7; TRBD1 agrees at 7 bases. Sequenced sample: peripheral blood. The CDR3 nucleotides are TGTGCCAGCAGGGACCCTAACAGGGGTTCCTACGAGCAGTACTTC. It codes for CASRDPNRGSYEQYF.